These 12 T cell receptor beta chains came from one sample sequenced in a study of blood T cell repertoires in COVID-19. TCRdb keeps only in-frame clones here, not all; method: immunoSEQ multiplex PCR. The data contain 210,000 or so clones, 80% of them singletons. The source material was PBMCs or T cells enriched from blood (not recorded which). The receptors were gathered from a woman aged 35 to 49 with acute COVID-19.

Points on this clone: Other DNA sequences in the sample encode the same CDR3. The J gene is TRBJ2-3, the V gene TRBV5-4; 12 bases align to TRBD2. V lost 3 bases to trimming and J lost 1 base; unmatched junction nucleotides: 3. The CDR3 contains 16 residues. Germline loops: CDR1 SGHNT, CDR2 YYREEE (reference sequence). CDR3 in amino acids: CASSSRLAGGTDTQYF. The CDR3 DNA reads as TGTGCCAGCAGCTCCCGACTAGCGGGGGGCACAGATACGCAGTATTTT.

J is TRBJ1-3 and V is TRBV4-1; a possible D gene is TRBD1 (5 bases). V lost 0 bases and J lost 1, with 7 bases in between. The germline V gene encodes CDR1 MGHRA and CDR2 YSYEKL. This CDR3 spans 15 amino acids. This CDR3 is CASSQEGTSGNTIYF. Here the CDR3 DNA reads TGCGCCAGCAGCCAAGAGGGGACTTCTGGAAACACCATATATTTT.

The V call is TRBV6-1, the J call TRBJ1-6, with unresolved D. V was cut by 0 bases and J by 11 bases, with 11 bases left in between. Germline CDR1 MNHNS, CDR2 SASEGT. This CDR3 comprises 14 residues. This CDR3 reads CASSEALRGAPLHF. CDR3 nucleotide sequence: TGTGCCAGCAGTGAAGCGCTTCGTGGAGCACCCCTCCACTTT.

The CDR3 sequence is CAWSVVSGGLTNNQPQHF. The CDR3, as DNA: TGTGCCTGGAGTGTAGTCTCCGGGGGGCTAACAAACAATCAGCCCCAGCATTTT. The J gene is TRBJ1-5, the V gene TRBV30; D might be TRBD1 (6 bases). The CDR3 contains 18 residues. V was trimmed by 0 bases and J by 3 bases, leaving 21 bases between them. Germline V gene sequence: CDR1 GTSNPN, CDR2 SVGIG (reference sequence).

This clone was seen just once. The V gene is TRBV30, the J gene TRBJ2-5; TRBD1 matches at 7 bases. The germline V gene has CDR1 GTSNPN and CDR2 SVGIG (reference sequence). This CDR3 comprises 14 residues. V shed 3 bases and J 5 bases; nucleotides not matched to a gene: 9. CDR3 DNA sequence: TGTGCCTGGAGCCCCACAGGGGTGGGGGAGACCCAGTACTTC. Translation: CAWSPTGVGETQYF.

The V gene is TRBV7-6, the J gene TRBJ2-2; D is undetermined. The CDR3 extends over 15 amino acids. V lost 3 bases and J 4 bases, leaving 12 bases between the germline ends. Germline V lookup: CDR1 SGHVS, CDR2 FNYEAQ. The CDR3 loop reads CASSFDTPGTGELFF. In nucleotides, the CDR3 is TGTGCCAGCAGCTTTGATACCCCGGGCACCGGGGAGCTGTTTTTT.

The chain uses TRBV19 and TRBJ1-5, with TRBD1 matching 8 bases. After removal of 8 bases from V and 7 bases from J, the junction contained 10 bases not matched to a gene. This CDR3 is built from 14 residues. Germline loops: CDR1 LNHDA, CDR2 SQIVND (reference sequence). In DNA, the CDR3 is TGTGCCAGTTCACCCGGACAGGGCGGGCAGCCCCAGCATTTT. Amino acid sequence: CASSPGQGGQPQHF.

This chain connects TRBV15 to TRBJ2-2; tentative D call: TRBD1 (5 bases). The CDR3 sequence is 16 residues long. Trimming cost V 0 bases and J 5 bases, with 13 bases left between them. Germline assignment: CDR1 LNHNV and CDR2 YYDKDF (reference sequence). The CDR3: CATSRDRFQGTGELFF. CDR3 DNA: TGTGCCACCAGCAGAGATCGTTTTCAGGGTACCGGGGAGCTGTTTTTT. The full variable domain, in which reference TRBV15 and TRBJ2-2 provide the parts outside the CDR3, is DAMVIQNPRYQVTQFGKPVTLSCSQTLNHNVMYWYQQKSSQAPKLLFHYYDKDFNNEADTPDNFQSRRPNTSFCFLDIRSPGLGDTAMYLCATSRDRFQGTGELFFGEGSRLTVL.

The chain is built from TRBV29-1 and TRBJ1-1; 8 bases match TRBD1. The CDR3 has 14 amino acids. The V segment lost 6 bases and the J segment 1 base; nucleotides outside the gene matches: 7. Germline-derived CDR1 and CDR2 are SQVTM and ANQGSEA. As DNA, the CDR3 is TGCAGCGTGCGACAGGGGTTAGGGAACACTGAAGCTTTCTTT. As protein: CSVRQGLGNTEAFF.

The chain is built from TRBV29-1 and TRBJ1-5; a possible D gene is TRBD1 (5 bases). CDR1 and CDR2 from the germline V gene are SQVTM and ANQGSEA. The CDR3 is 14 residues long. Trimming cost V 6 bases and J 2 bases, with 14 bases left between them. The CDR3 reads CSVGGKGGNQPQHF. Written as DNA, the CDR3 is TGCAGCGTCGGGGGGAAAGGCGGCAATCAGCCCCAGCATTTT.

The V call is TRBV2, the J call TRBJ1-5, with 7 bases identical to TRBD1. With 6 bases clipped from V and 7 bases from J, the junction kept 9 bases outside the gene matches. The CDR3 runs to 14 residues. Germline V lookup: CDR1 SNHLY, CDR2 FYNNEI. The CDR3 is CASRGGTATQPQHF. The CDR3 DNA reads TGTGCCAGCAGGGGCGGGACAGCGACACAGCCCCAGCATTTT.

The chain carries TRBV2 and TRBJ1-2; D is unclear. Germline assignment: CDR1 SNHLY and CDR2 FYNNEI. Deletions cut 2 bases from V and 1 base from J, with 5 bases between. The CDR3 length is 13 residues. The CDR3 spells CASSEIINYGYTF. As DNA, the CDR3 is TGTGCCAGCAGTGAAATCATTAACTATGGCTACACCTTC.